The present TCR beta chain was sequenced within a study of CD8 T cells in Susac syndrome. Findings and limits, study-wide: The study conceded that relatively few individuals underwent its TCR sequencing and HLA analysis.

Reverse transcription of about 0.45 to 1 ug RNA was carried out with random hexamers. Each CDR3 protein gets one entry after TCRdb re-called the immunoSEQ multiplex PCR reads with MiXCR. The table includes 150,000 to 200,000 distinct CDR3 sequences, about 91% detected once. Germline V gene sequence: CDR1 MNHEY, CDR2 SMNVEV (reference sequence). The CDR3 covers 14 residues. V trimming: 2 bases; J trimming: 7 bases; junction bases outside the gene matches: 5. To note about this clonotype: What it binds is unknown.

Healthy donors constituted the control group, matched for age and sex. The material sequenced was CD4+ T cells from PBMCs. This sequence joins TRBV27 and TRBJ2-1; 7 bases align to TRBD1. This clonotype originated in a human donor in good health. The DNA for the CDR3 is TGTGCCAGCAGTTTAACAGGGGTAAGGAATGAGCAGTTCTTC. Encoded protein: CASSLTGVRNEQFF.